This TCR beta chain emerged from a study of blood T cell repertoires in COVID-19. Study-level background: The origin of the acute and convalescent COVID-19 samples was the United States, Italy and Spain. PBMCs, B-cell-depleted T cells, or T cells were the source of the cDNA or gDNA that made up the material.

The germline CDR1 and CDR2 sequences are SGHAT and FQNNGV. This CDR3 is 15 amino acids long. The ends were cut back, 2 bases at V and 0 bases at J, with 11 bases in the middle. Original processing notes: Counts of nucleated cells, estimated from reference gene primer amplification, were obtained. The data were produced by immunoSEQ multiplex PCR, yet TCRdb's version contains in-frame clones alone and is incomplete. V and J calls and clone size come straight from that table; D and trimming were deduced from the DNA. The repertoire holds over 110,000 clones, approximately 81% seen once, with approximately 8% in the top ten.

The chain recombines TRBV11-2 with TRBJ2-7; D is unresolved. Sequenced sample: peripheral blood. The sequence was collected from a human donor in a cohort sampled during active COVID-19. DNA for the CDR3: TGTGCCAGCAGCTTAACCGCCCTCGGCTCCTACGAGCAGTACTTC. Protein: CASSLTALGSYEQYF.